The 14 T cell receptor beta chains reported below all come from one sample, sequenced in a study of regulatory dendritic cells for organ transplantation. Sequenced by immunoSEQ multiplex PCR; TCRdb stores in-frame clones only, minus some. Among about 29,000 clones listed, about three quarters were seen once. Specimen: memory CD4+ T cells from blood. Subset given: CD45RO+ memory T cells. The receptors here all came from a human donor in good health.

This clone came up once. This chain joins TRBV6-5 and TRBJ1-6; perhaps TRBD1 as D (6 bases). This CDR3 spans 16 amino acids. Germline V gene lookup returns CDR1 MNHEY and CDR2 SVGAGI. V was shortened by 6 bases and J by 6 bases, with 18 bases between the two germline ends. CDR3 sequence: CASSYKSWGPNSPLHF. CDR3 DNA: TGTGCCAGCAGCTACAAATCCTGGGGGCCTAATTCACCCCTCCACTTT.

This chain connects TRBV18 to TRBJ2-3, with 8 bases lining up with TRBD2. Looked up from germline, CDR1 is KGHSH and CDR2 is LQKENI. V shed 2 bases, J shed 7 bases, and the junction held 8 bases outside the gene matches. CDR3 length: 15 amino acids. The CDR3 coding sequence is TGTGCCAGCTCACCAAGGGGACTAGAAGGCTATACGCAGTATTTT. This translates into CASSPRGLEGYTQYF. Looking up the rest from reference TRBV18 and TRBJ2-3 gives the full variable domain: NAGVMQNPRHLVRRRGQEARLRCSPMKGHSHVYWYRQLPEEGLKFMVYLQKENIIDESGMPKERFSAEFPKEGPSILRIQQVVRGDSAAYFCASSPRGLEGYTQYFGPGTRLTVL.

The CDR3 DNA follows: TGTGCCAGCAGCCTCAGGGGCAAAGGTGAAAAACTGTTTTTT. Encoded protein: CASSLRGKGEKLFF. V gene TRBV2 combines with J gene TRBJ1-4, with a weak D call TRBD1 (6 bases). This CDR3 spans 14 amino acids. Trimming removed 6 bases from V and 7 bases from J, with 15 bases in between. CDR1 is SNHLY, CDR2 FYNNEI, per germline.

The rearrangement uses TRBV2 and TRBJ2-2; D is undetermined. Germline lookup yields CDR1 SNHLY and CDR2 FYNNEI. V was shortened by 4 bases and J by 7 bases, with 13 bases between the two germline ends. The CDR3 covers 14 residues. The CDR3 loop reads CASSAFEVYGELFF. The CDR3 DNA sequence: TGTGCCAGCAGTGCTTTTGAAGTTTACGGGGAGCTGTTTTTT.

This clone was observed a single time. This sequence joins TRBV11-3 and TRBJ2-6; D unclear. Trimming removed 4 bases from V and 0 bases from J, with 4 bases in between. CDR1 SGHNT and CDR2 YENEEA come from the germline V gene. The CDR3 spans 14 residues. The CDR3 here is CASSSGSGANVLTF. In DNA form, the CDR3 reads TGTGCCAGCAGCTCGGGCTCTGGGGCCAACGTCCTGACTTTC.

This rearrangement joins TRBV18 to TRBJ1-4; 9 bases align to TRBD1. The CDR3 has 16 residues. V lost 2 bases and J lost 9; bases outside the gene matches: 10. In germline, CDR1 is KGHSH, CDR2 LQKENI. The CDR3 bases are TGTGCCAGCTCACCATGGTTGGGACAGGGATTTAAAAAACTGTTTTTT. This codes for CASSPWLGQGFKKLFF.

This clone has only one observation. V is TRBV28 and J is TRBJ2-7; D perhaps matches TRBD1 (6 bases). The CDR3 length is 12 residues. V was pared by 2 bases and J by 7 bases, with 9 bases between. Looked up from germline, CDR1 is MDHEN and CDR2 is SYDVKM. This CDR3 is CASSLLGGEQYF. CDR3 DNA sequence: TGTGCCAGCAGTTTACTAGGGGGTGAGCAGTACTTC.

CDR3 sequence (DNA): TGTGCCAGCAGTGACTCGACTTGCAGGGGCTATGGCTACACCTTC. It is translated as CASSDSTCRGYGYTF. The V gene is TRBV6-4, the J gene TRBJ1-2, with D perhaps TRBD1 (6 bases). Germline-derived CDR1 and CDR2 are MRHNA and SNTAGT. CDR3 length: 15 residues. The V gene lost 0 bases and the J gene lost 4 bases, with 12 bases spanning the gap.

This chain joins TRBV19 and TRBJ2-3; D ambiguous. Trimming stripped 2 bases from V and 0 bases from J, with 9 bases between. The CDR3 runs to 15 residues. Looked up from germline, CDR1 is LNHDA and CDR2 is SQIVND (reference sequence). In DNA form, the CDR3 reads TGTGCCAGTAGTATATCCGGGCCGAGCACAGATACGCAGTATTTT. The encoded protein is CASSISGPSTDTQYF.

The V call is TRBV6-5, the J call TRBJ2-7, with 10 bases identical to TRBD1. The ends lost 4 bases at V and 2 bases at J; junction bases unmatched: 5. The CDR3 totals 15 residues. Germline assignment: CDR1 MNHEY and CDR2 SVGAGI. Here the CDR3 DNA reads TGTGCCAGCAGTTTAACCGGGACAGGGGCCTACGAGCAGTACTTC. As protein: CASSLTGTGAYEQYF.

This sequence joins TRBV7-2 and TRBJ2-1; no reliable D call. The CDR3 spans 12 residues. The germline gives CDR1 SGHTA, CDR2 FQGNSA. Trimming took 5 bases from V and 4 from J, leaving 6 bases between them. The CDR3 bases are TGTGCCAGCAGCCGTCAATACAATGAGCAGTTCTTC. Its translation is CASSRQYNEQFF.

CDR3 region: CASRELKGGLNTGELFF. DNA of the CDR3: TGCGCCAGCCGGGAGCTCAAGGGGGGACTGAACACCGGGGAGCTGTTTTTT. The chain uses TRBV10-2 and TRBJ2-2; either TRBD1 or TRBD2 may fit D (6 bases each). This CDR3 comprises 17 residues. The V end lost 8 bases, the J end lost 1 base, and 20 bases lay between the germline ends. The germline V gene has CDR1 WSHSY and CDR2 SAAADI.

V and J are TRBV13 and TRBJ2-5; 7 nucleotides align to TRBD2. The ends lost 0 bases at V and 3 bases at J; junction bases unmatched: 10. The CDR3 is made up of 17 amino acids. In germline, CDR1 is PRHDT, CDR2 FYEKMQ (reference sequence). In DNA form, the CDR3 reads TGTGCCAGCAGCTTAGGCCTTTCGGCGGGAGCGGAAGAGACCCAGTACTTC. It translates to CASSLGLSAGAEETQYF.

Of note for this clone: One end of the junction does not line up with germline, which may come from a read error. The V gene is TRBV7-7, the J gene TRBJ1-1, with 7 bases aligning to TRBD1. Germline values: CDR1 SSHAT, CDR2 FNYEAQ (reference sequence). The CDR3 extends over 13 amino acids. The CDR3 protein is CASSRDRNTEAFF. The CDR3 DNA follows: TGTGCTAGCAGCCGGGACAGGAACACTGAAGCTTTCTTT.